A selection of T cell receptor beta chains follows, all from one sample in a study of T-cell memory formation after mild COVID-19. TCRdb re-called the 5' RACE reads with MiXCR, one entry per CDR3 protein. The sample records 210,000 or so distinct CDR3 sequences, 27% being singletons. Sequenced sample: PBMCs or a T cell subset sorted from them (not recorded which). Source of these receptors: an adult woman who had mild COVID-19 (a few samples of this study predate the infection). Cell type and time point are not known. Each CDR3 is given with its conserved first and last residue. The D gene is left open where the match is weak. Size values are once, few and many counts, or a class for expanded clones, and some rows have none.

j_gene,d_gene,v_gene,abundance,CDR3nt,CDR3aa
TRBJ2-5,TRBD2,TRBV10-3,NA,TGTGCCATCAGTGAGAGCCGAAAGACTAGCGGGGAGACCCAGTACTTC,CAISESRKTSGETQYF
TRBJ2-2,NA,TRBV4-1,few,TGCGCCAGCAGGCGAACAGGGACCGGGGAGCTGTTTTTT,CASRRTGTGELFF
TRBJ2-5,TRBD1,TRBV24-1,few,TGTGCCACCAGTGATCGCAAACCGACAGGGGGCAGGGAGACCCAGTACTTC,CATSDRKPTGGRETQYF
TRBJ2-2,NA,TRBV24-1,few,TGTGCCACCAGTGATCCCGGACAGGAGCTGTTTTTT,CATSDPGQELFF
TRBJ2-7,NA,TRBV18,NA,TGTGCCAGCTCACCAAAGGAGGAAATAAAGGCGTACTTC,CASSPKEEIKAYF
TRBJ2-7,NA,TRBV7-2,NA,TGTGCCAGCAGCTTAGGAGGGCGGCTAGCGCCCACCCACGAGCAGTACTTC,CASSLGGRLAPTHEQYF
TRBJ1-2,NA,TRBV15,few,TGTGCCACCAGAGGGGCAGGACTCAATTCATCTGGCTACACCTTC,CATRGAGLNSSGYTF
TRBJ1-4,TRBD1,TRBV29-1,NA,TGCAGCGTTGGGGCCGGGACAGGGAATGAAAAACTGTTTTTT,CSVGAGTGNEKLFF
TRBJ2-5,TRBD2,TRBV27,few,TGTGCCAGCAGTCCAGCTAGCGGACAAGAGACCCAGTACTTC,CASSPASGQETQYF
TRBJ2-5,NA,TRBV7-9,NA,TGTGCCAGCAGTTTTCTTGGAGAGACCCAGTACTTC,CASSFLGETQYF
TRBJ2-7,TRBD1,TRBV24-1,NA,TGTGCCACCAGTGGCCGGGACAGGAACGAGCAGTACTTC,CATSGRDRNEQYF
TRBJ1-3,NA,TRBV18,few,TGTGCCAGCTCACGCGCGGACTTTGGAAACACCATATATTTT,CASSRADFGNTIYF
TRBJ2-1,TRBD2,TRBV19,NA,TGTGCCAGTAGGCGGAGCGGGAGTAATGAGCAGTTCTTC,CASRRSGSNEQFF
TRBJ2-1,TRBD1,TRBV2,few,TGTGCCAGCAGGCTACAGGGGGCCGCCTACAATGAGCAGTTCTTC,CASRLQGAAYNEQFF
TRBJ2-6,NA,TRBV24-1,NA,TGTGCCACCAGTGATGAATCAGGAGGGAGCTCTGGGGCCAACGTCCTGACTTTC,CATSDESGGSSGANVLTF
TRBJ2-7,NA,TRBV6-5,NA,TGTGCCAGCAAAACACGGGGCTACGAGCAGTACTTC,CASKTRGYEQYF
TRBJ1-1,TRBD1,TRBV20-1,NA,TGCAGTGCTAGTGGGGGACAGGGGTCTGAGAACACTGAAGCTTTCTTT,CSASGGQGSENTEAFF
TRBJ1-6,TRBD1,TRBV6-6,once,TGTGCCAGCAGGCGACAGGGTTCTTCGGGGAATTCACCCCTCCACTTT,CASRRQGSSGNSPLHF
TRBJ2-7,NA,TRBV20-1,few,TGCAGTGCTAGAGCCCACGAGGGGGCCTACGAGCAGTACTTC,CSARAHEGAYEQYF
TRBJ2-7,NA,TRBV4-3,few,TGCGCCAGCAGCCAAGAGGGGCAGTCCTACGAGCAGTACTTC,CASSQEGQSYEQYF
TRBJ2-7,NA,TRBV29-1,few,TGCAGCGTTGTGGGACCGGGAGACTACGAGCAGTACTTC,CSVVGPGDYEQYF
TRBJ2-3,TRBD2,TRBV6-6,NA,TGTGCCAGCAGCCGACTAGCTGCTACAGATACGCAGTATTTT,CASSRLAATDTQYF
TRBJ2-5,NA,TRBV5-1,NA,TGCGCCAGTACCACGGGGGCAGGGGAGACCCAGTACTTC,CASTTGAGETQYF
TRBJ1-4,TRBD1,TRBV5-8,NA,TGTGCCAGCAGCTTGAGACAGGGTTTCGAGGAAAAACTGTTTTTT,CASSLRQGFEEKLFF